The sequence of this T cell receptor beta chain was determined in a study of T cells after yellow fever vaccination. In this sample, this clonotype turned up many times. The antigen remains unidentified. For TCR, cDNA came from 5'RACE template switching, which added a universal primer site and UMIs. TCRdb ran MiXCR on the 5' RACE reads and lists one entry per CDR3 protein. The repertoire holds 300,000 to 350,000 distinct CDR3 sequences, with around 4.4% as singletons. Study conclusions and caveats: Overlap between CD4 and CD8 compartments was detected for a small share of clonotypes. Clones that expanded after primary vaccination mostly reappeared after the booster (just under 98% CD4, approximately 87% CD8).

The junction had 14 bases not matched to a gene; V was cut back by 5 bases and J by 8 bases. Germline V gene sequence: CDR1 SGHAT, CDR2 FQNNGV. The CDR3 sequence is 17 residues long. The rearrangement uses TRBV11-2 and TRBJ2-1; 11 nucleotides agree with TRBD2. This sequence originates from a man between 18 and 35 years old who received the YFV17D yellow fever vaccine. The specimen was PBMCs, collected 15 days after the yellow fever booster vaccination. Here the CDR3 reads CASSLRRGSGGAYEQFF. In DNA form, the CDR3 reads TGTGCCAGCAGCCTCCGTAGGGGTAGCGGGGGGGCATATGAGCAGTTCTTC.